These T cell receptor beta chains were read from a single sample in a study of blood T cell repertoires in COVID-19. Profiling relied on immunoSEQ multiplex PCR, and the TCRdb table lists in-frame clones only, not all of them. This table has about 38,000 clones, around 81% appearing once. The sample comprised peripheral blood. These receptor sequences come from a man aged 50 or older with active COVID-19. Both conserved end residues are part of each CDR3. The D gene is left open where the match is weak. Some rows have no size entry. The others give once, few or many, or a class for an expanded clone.

size	D	V	J	CDR3	DNA
.	.	TRBV13	TRBJ1-1	CASSLRGSTEAFF	TGTGCCAGCAGCTTAAGGGGTAGCACTGAAGCTTTCTTT
.	.	TRBV5-1	TRBJ2-7	CASSLVAATYEQYF	TGCGCCAGCAGCTTGGTAGCGGCTACCTACGAGCAGTACTTC
.	TRBD1	TRBV19	TRBJ1-5	CASSATGGNQPQHF	TGTGCCAGTAGTGCAACAGGGGGCAATCAGCCCCAGCATTTT
.	TRBD2	TRBV7-6	TRBJ2-5	CASSSGGAYIETQYF	TGTGCCAGCAGTAGCGGGGGGGCCTATATCGAGACCCAGTACTTC
.	.	TRBV20-1	TRBJ2-1	CSARDDFLFF	TGCAGTGCTAGAGATGACTTCTTATTCTTC
.	.	TRBV5-1	TRBJ2-6	CASSLAPSSGANVLTF	TGCGCCAGCAGCTTGGCCCCGAGCTCTGGGGCCAACGTCCTGACTTTC
.	.	TRBV28	TRBJ1-1	CASSLLQGLAEAFF	TGTGCCAGCAGTTTACTACAGGGCCTCGCTGAAGCTTTCTTT
.	TRBD1	TRBV18	TRBJ2-1	CASSPWTGVGNEQFF	TGTGCCAGCTCACCTTGGACAGGGGTAGGCAATGAGCAGTTCTTC
.	.	TRBV10-1	TRBJ2-5	CASGGRTVSQETQYF	TGCGCCAGCGGGGGCCGGACAGTATCCCAAGAGACCCAGTACTTC
.	TRBD2	TRBV13	TRBJ2-2	CASPTSGGSTTGELFF	TGTGCCAGCCCGACTAGCGGGGGCTCCACTACCGGGGAGCTGTTTTTT
.	.	TRBV4-1	TRBJ1-1	CASSPSTTGNTEAFF	TGCGCCAGCAGCCCATCGACAACAGGGAACACTGAAGCTTTCTTT
.	.	TRBV29-1	TRBJ2-5	CSVATRTVVQETQYF	TGCAGCGTTGCCACCCGGACAGTAGTTCAAGAGACCCAGTACTTC
.	.	TRBV27	TRBJ1-2	CASSFGLNYGYTF	TGTGCCAGCAGTTTTGGCCTTAACTATGGCTACACCTTC
few	.	TRBV3-1/TRBV3-2	TRBJ2-5	CASSQEQRWETQYF	TGTGCCAGCAGCCAAGAGCAGAGGTGGGAGACCCAGTACTTC
few	TRBD2	TRBV5-5	TRBJ2-7	CASSLGQFERGYEQYF	TGTGCCAGCAGCTTGGGCCAATTTGAGCGGGGGTACGAGCAGTACTTC
.	TRBD1	TRBV6-4	TRBJ1-2	CASSDQGGQGFYGYTF	TGTGCCAGCAGTGACCAGGGGGGACAGGGGTTCTATGGCTACACCTTC
.	.	TRBV12-3/TRBV12-4	TRBJ2-2	CASSFPPGELFF	TGTGCCAGCAGTTTTCCTCCCGGGGAGCTGTTTTTT
.	TRBD2	TRBV2	TRBJ2-3	CASSGLAGSTDTQYF	TGTGCCAGCAGTGGGCTAGCGGGGAGCACAGATACGCAGTATTTT
.	.	TRBV11-2	TRBJ1-4	CASRRTASTNEKLFF	TGTGCCAGCAGACGGACAGCTTCAACTAATGAAAAACTGTTTTTT
.	TRBD1	TRBV11-2	TRBJ2-1	CASSFGTVHNEQFF	TGTGCCAGCAGCTTCGGGACAGTTCACAATGAGCAGTTCTTC
once	.	TRBV10-3	TRBJ2-2	CAIKDRGTGELFF	TGTGCCATCAAGGATAGAGGCACCGGGGAGCTGTTTTTT
.	.	TRBV4-1	TRBJ2-3	CASSLLHQGCTPTFADTQYF	TGCGCCAGCAGCCTACTACACCAAGGTTGTACTCCAACTTTTGCAGATACGCAGTATTTT
.	TRBD1	TRBV9	TRBJ1-5	CASSLTGVNQPQHF	TGTGCCAGCAGCCTGACAGGGGTCAATCAGCCCCAGCATTTT
.	TRBD2	TRBV5-1	TRBJ2-3	CASSWDYSTDTQYF	TGCGCCAGCAGCTGGGACTATAGCACAGATACGCAGTATTTT
.	.	TRBV27	TRBJ2-5	CASSRLGTQETQYF	TGTGCCAGCAGCCGACTTGGGACTCAAGAGACCCAGTACTTC
.	TRBD1	TRBV24-1	TRBJ2-7	CATSEGQGADEQYF	TGTGCCACCAGTGAGGGACAGGGGGCGGACGAGCAGTACTTC
.	TRBD1	TRBV2	TRBJ1-2	CASSAGTGMVNYGYTF	TGTGCCAGCAGCGCCGGGACAGGAATGGTTAACTATGGCTACACCTTC
.	.	TRBV3-1/TRBV3-2	TRBJ1-5	CASSQAPGIAQPQHF	TGTGCCAGCAGCCAGGCCCCAGGGATTGCTCAGCCCCAGCATTTT